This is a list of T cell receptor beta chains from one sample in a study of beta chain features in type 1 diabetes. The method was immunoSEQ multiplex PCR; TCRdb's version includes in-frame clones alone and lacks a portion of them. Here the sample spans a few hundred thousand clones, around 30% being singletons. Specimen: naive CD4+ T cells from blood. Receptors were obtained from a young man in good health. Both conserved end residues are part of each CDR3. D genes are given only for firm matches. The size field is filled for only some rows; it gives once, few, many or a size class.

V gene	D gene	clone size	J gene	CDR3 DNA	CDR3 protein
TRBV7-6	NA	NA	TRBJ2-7	TGTGCCAGCGGGAGGACGGCCTACGAGCAGTACTTC	CASGRTAYEQYF
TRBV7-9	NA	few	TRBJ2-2	TGTGCCAGCACCATCGATCACTATCCGGACACCGGGGAGCTGTTTTTT	CASTIDHYPDTGELFF
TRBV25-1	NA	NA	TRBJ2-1	TGTGCCAGCAGTGAATCAGGCCATAACCACAATGAGCAGTTCTTC	CASSESGHNHNEQFF
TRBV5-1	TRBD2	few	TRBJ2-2	TGCGCCAGCAGCTACCTAGCGGGAGTCACCGGGGAGCTGTTTTTT	CASSYLAGVTGELFF
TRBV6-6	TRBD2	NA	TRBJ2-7	TGTGCCAGCAGCCCTCCAACCGGGACTAGCGGGGGCGAGCAGTACTTC	CASSPPTGTSGGEQYF
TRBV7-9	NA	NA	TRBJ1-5	TGTGCCAGCACCCGGGGCTTTGGGCCCCAGCATTTT	CASTRGFGPQHF
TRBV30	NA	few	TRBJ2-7	TGTGCCTGGGGCCGTTCGTACGAGCAGTACTTC	CAWGRSYEQYF
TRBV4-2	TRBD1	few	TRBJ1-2	TGTGCCAGCAGCCAAGAAAGGGACAGCTATGGCTACACCTTC	CASSQERDSYGYTF
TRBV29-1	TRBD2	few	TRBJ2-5	TGCAGCGTACATGACGTTGGACTAGCGCAAGAGACCCAGTACTTC	CSVHDVGLAQETQYF
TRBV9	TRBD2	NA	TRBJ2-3	TGTGCCAGCAGCGTAGAGCCTAGCGGGAGGTACACAGATACGCAGTATTTT	CASSVEPSGRYTDTQYF
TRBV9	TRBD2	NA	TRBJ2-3	TGTGCCAGCAGCGTGGGGACTAGCGGAAGCACAGATACGCAGTATTTT	CASSVGTSGSTDTQYF
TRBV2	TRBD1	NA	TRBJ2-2	TGTGCCAGCAGTGAAAAGGACAGGGGCACCGGGGAGCTGTTTTTT	CASSEKDRGTGELFF
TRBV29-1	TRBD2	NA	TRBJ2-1	TGCAGCGTTGACGCTAGCGGGGGGAATGAGCAGTTCTTC	CSVDASGGNEQFF
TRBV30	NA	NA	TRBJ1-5	TGTGCCTGGCAAACAGGGAGTAGCAATCAGCCCCAGCATTTT	CAWQTGSSNQPQHF
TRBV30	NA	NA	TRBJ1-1	TGTGCCTGGAGTAGGAGGGGCTGGGGCACTGAAGCTTTCTTT	CAWSRRGWGTEAFF
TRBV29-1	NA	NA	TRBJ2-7	TGCAGCGTTGCGGGGGACGGGGACGAGCAGTACTTC	CSVAGDGDEQYF
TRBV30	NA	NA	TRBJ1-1	TGTGCCTGGAGTGTCCTCATGCCCACTGAAGCTTTCTTT	CAWSVLMPTEAFF
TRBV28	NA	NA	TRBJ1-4	TGTGCCAGCAGTCCCGGGACGGAGAATGAAAAACTGTTTTTT	CASSPGTENEKLFF
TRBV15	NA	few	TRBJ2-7	TGTGCCACCAGCAGAGGTACGGCGTTCCACGAGCAGTACTTC	CATSRGTAFHEQYF
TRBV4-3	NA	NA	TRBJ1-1	TGCGCCAGCAGCCAAGCTAGGGGAGAGAACACTGAAGCTTTCTTT	CASSQARGENTEAFF
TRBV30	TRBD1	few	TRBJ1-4	TGTGCCTGGAGTATAGGACAGGTGTGGGAAAAACTGTTTTTT	CAWSIGQVWEKLFF
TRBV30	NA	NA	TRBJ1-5	TGTGCCTGGGCCCCCCGCGCGGGATTAAACAATCAGCCCCAGCATTTT	CAWAPRAGLNNQPQHF
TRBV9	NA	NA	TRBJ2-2	TGTGCCAGCAGCGTAGTCGGGGTTCACACCGGGGAGCTGTTTTTT	CASSVVGVHTGELFF
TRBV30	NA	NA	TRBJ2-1	TGTGCCTGGAGTGTGATGCCCCACAATGAGCAGTTCTTC	CAWSVMPHNEQFF
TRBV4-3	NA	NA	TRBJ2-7	TGCGCCAGCAGCCCTACAGCGTACTACGAGCAGTACTTC	CASSPTAYYEQYF
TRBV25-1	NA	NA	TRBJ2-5	TGTGCCAGCAGTGACCCACTGGGAGCCCAAGAGACCCAGTACTTC	CASSDPLGAQETQYF
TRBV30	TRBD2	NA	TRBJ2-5	TGTGCCTGGAGTGAAGCGGGAGTACAGGAGACCCAGTACTTC	CAWSEAGVQETQYF
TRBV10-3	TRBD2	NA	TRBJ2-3	TGTGCCATCAGTGAGTCGGGCGGAAGCGGGGGCACAGATACGCAGTATTTT	CAISESGGSGGTDTQYF
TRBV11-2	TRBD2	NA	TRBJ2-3	TGTGCCAGCAGCTTCACGGGAGGGACTAGCACAGATACGCAGTATTTT	CASSFTGGTSTDTQYF
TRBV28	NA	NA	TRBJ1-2	TGTGCCAGCAGTTTATGGGACAGCGGCTACACCTTC	CASSLWDSGYTF
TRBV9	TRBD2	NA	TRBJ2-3	TGTGCCAGCAGCGTACGACTAGCGGGAAGTACATTTTGGGGCACAGATACGCAGTATTTT	CASSVRLAGSTFWGTDTQYF
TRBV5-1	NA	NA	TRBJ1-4	TGCGCCAGCAGCTTGGGCCATTCGGCAACTAATGAAAAACTGTTTTTT	CASSLGHSATNEKLFF
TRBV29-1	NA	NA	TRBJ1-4	TGCAGCGTCGCGGGACAAGAGGAAAAACTGTTTTTT	CSVAGQEEKLFF
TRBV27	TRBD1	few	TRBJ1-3	TGTGCCAGCAGTTCACAGGGGACTGGAAACACCATATATTTT	CASSSQGTGNTIYF
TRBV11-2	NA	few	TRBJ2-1	TGTGCCAGCAGCTTAGAGGCGATAAGGACCTTTGAGCAGTTCTTC	CASSLEAIRTFEQFF
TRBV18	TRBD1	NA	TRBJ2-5	TGTGCCAGCTCACCCGGGACAGCCAAGGCCCAGTACTTC	CASSPGTAKAQYF
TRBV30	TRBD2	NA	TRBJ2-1	TGTGCCTGGACCCCAGGGAGCGGGAACTCCTACAATGAGCAGTTCTTC	CAWTPGSGNSYNEQFF
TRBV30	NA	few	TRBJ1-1	TGTGCCTGGAGTGTACAGGCGGTTCGAGCTTTCTTT	CAWSVQAVRAFF
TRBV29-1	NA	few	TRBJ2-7	TGCAGCGTTGCTCGCAGGGACGGACACGAGCAGTACTTC	CSVARRDGHEQYF
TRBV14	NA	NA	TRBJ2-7	TGTGCCAGCAGCCAAGCAGGCTCATCCCTCTACGAGCAGTACTTC	CASSQAGSSLYEQYF
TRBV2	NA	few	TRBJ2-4	TGTGCCAGCAGTGACAGCTTAAACATTCAGTACTTC	CASSDSLNIQYF
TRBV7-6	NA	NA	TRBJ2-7	TGTGCCAGCAGCTTACCAGGGTCATACGAGCAGTACTTC	CASSLPGSYEQYF
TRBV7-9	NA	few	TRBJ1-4	TGTGCCAGCCCCGGCGGCTCTGAAAAACTGTTTTTT	CASPGGSEKLFF
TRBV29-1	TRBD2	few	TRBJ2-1	TGCAGCGTAGTGACTAGCGGGAGCTACAATGAGCAGTTCTTC	CSVVTSGSYNEQFF
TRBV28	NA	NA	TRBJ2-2	TGTGCCAGCAGCGCCGGTCACTTGCGTGGCGGGGAGCTGTTTTTT	CASSAGHLRGGELFF
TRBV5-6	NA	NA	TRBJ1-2	TGTGCCAGCAGCTTGGGGACCCGACAGCCCTATGGCTACACCTTC	CASSLGTRQPYGYTF
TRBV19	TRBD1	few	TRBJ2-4	TGTGCCAGTAGTATAGACGGGACAGCCAGAGCCAAAAACATTCAGTACTTC	CASSIDGTARAKNIQYF